Here is one T cell receptor beta chain with its context. There are 16 residues in the CDR3. CDR1 SGHRS and CDR2 YFSETQ come from the germline V gene. Trimming took off 7 bases at V and 11 bases at J, with 30 bases between the two ends. A second PCR, run for roughly 7 to 11 cycles, used a sample-barcoded 5' primer plus a J-beta primer mix. TCRdb used MiXCR to reprocess the 5' RACE reads, holding one entry per CDR3 protein. The sample gives under 1,000,000 distinct CDR3 sequences, roughly 34% of which show up once; 13% is in the top ten. The source of the sample is a study of blood T cells in healthy people across ages.

This clonotype was obtained from a man aged 18 to 35 in good health. The specimen was blood. This chain links TRBV5-1 with TRBJ2-5, with D possibly matching TRBD2 (5 bases). The CDR3 loop is CASGSGTANSYNEQYF. The DNA for the CDR3 is TGCGCCAGCGGGTCGGGAACAGCGAACTCCTACAATGAGCAGTACTTC.